This T cell receptor beta chain was profiled in a study of post-analysis software for immune sequencing data. The overall study: Disease trajectories encompassed relapsing-remitting, secondary progressive and progressive-relapsing multiple sclerosis. Notes on the study in general: Strong same-batch co-clustering of samples appeared with F measure clustering. When compared against controls, multiple sclerosis patients showed significantly lower normalized Chao1 diversity. Patients carried roughly 5 TRBV segments more frequently than controls did, and TRBV5-6, TRBV5-1 and TRBV20-1 were among them.

With V trimmed by 5 bases and J by 4 bases, 11 bases remained unmatched. The CDR3 sequence is 16 residues long. In the case of this clonotype: Its matching antigen is unknown.

Unique molecular identifiers featured in each of the TCR beta cDNA libraries. Input populations of roughly 0.95 to 10 million T cells gave rise to approximately 500,000 cDNA molecules. TCRdb passed the PCR reads through MiXCR, listing each CDR3 protein once. The sample carries roughly 670,000 distinct CDR3 sequences, around 64% recorded once. The sequence was collected from a girl aged 2 to 10 with multiple sclerosis. This chain connects TRBV12-3 or TRBV12-4 to TRBJ2-3, with 8 bases that match TRBD2. The sample taken for sequencing was blood. Here the CDR3 DNA reads TGTGCCAGCAGTCCACCGACTAGCGCAATTCCAGATACGCAGTATTTT. Residues: CASSPPTSAIPDTQYF.